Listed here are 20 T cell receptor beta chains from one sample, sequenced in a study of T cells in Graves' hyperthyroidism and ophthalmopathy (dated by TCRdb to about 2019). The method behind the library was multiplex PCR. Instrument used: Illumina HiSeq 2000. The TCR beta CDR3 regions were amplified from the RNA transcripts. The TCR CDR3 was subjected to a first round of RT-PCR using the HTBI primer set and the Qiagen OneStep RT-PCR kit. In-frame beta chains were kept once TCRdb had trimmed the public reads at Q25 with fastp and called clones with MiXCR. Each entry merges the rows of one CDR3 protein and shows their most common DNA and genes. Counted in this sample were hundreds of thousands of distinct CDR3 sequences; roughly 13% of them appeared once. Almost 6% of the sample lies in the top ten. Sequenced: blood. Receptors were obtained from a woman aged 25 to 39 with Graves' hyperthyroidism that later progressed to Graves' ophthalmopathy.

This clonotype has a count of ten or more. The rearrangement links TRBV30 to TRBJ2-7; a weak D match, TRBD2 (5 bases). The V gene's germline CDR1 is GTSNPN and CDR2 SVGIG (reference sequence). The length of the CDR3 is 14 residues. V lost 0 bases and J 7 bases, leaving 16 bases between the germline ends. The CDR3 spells CAWSVRGRGSEQYF. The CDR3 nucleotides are TGTGCCTGGAGTGTACGAGGCCGTGGGAGTGAGCAGTACTTC.

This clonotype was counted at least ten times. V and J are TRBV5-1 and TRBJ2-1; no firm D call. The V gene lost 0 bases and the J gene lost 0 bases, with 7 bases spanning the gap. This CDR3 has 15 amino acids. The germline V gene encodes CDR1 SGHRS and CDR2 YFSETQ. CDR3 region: CASSLEASSYNEQFF. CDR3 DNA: TGCGCCAGCAGCTTGGAGGCTAGCTCCTACAATGAGCAGTTCTTC.

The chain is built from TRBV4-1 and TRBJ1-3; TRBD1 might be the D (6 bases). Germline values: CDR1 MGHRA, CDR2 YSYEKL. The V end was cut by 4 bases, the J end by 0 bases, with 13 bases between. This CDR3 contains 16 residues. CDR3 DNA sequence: TGCGCCAGCAGCCCCCGGGACACCGACTCTGGAAACACCATATATTTT. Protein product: CASSPRDTDSGNTIYF.

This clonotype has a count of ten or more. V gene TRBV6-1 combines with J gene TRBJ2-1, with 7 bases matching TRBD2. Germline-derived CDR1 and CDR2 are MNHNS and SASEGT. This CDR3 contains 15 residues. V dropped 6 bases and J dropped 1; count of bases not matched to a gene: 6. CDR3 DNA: TGTGCCAGCAGACGTCCGGGACTATCCTACAATGAGCAGTTCTTC. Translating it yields CASRRPGLSYNEQFF.

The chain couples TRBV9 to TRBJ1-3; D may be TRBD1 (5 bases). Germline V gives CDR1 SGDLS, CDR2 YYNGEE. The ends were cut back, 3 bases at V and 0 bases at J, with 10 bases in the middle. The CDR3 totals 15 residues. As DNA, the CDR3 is TGTGCCAGCAGCGACCCAGGGTCCTCTGGAAACACCATATATTTT. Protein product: CASSDPGSSGNTIYF.

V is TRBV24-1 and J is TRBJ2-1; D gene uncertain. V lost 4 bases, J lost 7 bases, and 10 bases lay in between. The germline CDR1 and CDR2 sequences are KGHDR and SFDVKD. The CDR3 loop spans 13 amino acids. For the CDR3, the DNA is TGTGCCACCAGTGACCTGCTGGGTAATGAGCAGTTCTTC. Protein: CATSDLLGNEQFF.

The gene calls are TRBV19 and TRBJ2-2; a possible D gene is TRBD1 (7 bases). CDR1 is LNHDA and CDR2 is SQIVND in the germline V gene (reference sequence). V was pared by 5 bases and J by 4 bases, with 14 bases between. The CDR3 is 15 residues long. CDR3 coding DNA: TGTGCCAGTAGTGATTGGCGGGACAGCACCGGGGAGCTGTTTTTT. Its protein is CASSDWRDSTGELFF.

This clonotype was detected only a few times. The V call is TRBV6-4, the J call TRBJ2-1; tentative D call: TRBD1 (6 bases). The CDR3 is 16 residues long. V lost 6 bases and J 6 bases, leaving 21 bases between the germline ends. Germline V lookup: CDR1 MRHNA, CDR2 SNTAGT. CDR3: CASSLQGISRTNEQFF. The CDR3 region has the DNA TGTGCCAGCAGCCTACAGGGTATAAGCCGTACCAATGAGCAGTTCTTC.

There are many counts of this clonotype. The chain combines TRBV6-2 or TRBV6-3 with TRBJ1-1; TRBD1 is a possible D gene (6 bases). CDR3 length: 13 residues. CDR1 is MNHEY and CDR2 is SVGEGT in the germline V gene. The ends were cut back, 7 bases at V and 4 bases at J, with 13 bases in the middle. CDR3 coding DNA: TGTGCCAGCATTACCCCAGGGGCCACTGAAGCTTTCTTT. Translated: CASITPGATEAFF.

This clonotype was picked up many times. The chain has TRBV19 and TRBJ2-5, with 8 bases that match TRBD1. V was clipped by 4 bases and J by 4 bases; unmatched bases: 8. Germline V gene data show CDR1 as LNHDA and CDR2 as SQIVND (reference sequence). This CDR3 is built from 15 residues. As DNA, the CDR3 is TGTGCCAGTAGTACTGGACAGGGACGGAGAGAGACCCAGTACTTC. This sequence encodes CASSTGQGRRETQYF.

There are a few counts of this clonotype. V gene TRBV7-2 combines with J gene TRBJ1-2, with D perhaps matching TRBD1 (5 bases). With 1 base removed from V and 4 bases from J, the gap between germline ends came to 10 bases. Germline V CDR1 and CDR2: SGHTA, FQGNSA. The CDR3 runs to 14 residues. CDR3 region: CASSLVGGPYGYTF. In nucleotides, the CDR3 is TGTGCCAGCAGCTTAGTCGGGGGACCCTATGGCTACACCTTC.

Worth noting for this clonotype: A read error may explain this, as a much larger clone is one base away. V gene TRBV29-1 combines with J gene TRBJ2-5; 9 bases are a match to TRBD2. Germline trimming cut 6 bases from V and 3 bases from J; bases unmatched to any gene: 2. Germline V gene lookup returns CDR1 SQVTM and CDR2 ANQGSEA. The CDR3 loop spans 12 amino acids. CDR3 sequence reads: CSVASGKETQYF. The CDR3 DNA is TGCAGCGTCGCTAGCGGGAAAGAGACCCAGTACTTC.

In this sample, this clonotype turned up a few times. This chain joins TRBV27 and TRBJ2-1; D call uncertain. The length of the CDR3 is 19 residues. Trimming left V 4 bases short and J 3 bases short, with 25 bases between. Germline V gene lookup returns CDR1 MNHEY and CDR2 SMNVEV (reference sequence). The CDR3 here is CASSSPPTGPDDRYNEQFF. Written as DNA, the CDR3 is TGTGCCAGCAGTTCCCCCCCTACCGGACCCGACGACCGCTACAATGAGCAGTTCTTC.

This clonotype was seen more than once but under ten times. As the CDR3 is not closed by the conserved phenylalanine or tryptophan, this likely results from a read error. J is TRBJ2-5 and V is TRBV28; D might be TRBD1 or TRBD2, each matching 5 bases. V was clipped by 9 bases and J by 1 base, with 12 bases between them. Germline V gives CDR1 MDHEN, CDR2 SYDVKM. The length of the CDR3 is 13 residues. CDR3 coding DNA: TGTGCCAGTAGGACGGGACCCCAAGAGACCCAGTACCTC. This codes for CASRTGPQETQYL.

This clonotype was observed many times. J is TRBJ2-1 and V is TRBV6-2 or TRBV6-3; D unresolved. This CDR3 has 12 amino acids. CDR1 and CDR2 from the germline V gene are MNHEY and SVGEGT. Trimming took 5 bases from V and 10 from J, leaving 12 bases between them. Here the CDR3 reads CASSQSGYEQFF. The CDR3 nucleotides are TGTGCCAGCAGTCAGTCCGGGTACGAGCAGTTCTTC.

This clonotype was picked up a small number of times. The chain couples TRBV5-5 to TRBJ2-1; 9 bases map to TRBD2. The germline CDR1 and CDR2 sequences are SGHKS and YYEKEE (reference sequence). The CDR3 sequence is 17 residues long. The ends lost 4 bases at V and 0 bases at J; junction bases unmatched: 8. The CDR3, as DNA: TGTGCCAGCAGCCACGGGACTAGCCAACCCTCCTACAATGAGCAGTTCTTC. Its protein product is CASSHGTSQPSYNEQFF. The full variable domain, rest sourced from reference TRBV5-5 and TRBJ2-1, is DAGVTQSPTHLIKTRGQQVTLRCSPISGHKSVSWYQQVLGQGPQFIFQYYEKEERGRGNFPDRFSARQFPNYSSELNVNALLLGDSALYLCASSHGTSQPSYNEQFFGPGTRLTVL.

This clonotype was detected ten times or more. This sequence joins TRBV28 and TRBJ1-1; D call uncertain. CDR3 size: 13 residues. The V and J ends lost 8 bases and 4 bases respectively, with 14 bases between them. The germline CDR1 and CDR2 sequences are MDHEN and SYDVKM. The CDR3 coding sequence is TGTGCCAGCGTCGACGGGATTTTCACTGAAGCTTTCTTT. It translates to CASVDGIFTEAFF.

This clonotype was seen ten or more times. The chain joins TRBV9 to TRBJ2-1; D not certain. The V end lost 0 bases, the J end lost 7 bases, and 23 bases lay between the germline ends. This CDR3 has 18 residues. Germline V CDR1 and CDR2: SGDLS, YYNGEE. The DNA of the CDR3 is TGTGCCAGCAGCGTAGCGGCCGATTCGGACCTTAAAGGGAATGAGCAGTTCTTC. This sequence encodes CASSVAADSDLKGNEQFF.

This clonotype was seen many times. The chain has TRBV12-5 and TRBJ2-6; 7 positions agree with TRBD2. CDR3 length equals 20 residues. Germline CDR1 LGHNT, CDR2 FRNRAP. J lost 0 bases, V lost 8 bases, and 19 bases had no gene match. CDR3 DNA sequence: TGTGCTAGTTCTCTCCCTGTTACGAGAGGGAGGGGCTCTGGGGCCAACGTCCTGACTTTC. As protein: CASSLPVTRGRGSGANVLTF.

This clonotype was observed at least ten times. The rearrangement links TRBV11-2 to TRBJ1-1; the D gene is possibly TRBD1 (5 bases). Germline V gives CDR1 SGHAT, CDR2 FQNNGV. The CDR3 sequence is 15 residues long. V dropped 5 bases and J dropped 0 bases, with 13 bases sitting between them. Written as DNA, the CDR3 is TGTGCCAGCAGCCCGGGGCAGGGACTGAACACTGAAGCTTTCTTT. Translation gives CASSPGQGLNTEAFF.